In this sample, the clone carrying this T cell receptor beta chain turned up many times. Profiles of TCR beta VDJ and CDR3 were generated from a genomic DNA template. TCRdb ran MiXCR on the reads and lists one entry per CDR3 protein. The sample contains around 430,000 distinct CDR3 sequences, approximately 33% of which appear only once. Germline V gene data show CDR1 as SGHTA and CDR2 as FQGTGA. V was trimmed by 3 bases and J by 1 base, leaving 6 bases between them. CDR3 length: 13 residues. The sample is drawn from a study of CD8+CD57+ T cells in acquired aplastic anemia. Whoever was chosen for sequencing had shown CD8+CD57+ cell expansion by flow cytometry.

Material for sequencing was sorted CD4+, CD8+, or CD8+CD57+ T cells (not recorded which) from PBMCs. The chain has TRBV7-3 and TRBJ1-1; D gene unclear. The sequence was obtained from a human donor with aplastic anemia. The CDR3 nucleotides read TGTGCCAGCAGCTTTTCGGAGAACACTGAAGCTTTCTTT. This gives the protein CASSFSENTEAFF.